The clone carrying this T cell receptor beta chain was seen only a few times. Its antigen is unidentified. This sample is drawn from a study of immune heterogeneity within non-small cell lung tumors. CDR3 length equals 13 residues. Germline V gene sequence: CDR1 SEHNR, CDR2 FQNEAQ (reference sequence). Trimming cost V 5 bases and J 2 bases, with 9 bases left between them. Overall study findings and caveats: Both recurring identical dominant CDR3 beta clonotypes and site-unique high-frequency clones were observed across tumor sites within a patient.

Genomic DNA extracted from bulk tumor tissue served as template. A total of 600 ng was used per sample. Biopsies, several per primary tumor and spaced far apart, were collected during surgery. Each patient presented with untreated, newly diagnosed non-small cell lung cancer and received curative surgery. Each donor was a newly diagnosed non-small cell lung cancer patient undergoing surgery with curative intent. A multiplex PCR containing 32 V primers and 13 J primers was used to amplify TCR beta CDR3. Each CDR3 protein is one row after TCRdb ran MiXCR on the multiplex PCR reads. Altogether about 4,600 distinct CDR3 sequences are present, 36% being singletons, with the ten largest covering around 32%.

The specimen sequenced was lung tumor tissue. V and J are TRBV7-9 and TRBJ1-2, with D unclear. This clonotype was obtained from a woman aged 45-65 years with non-small cell lung cancer. The CDR3 DNA reads TGTGCCAGCAGCCCGACACAAAACTATGGCTACACCTTC. Its translation is CASSPTQNYGYTF.